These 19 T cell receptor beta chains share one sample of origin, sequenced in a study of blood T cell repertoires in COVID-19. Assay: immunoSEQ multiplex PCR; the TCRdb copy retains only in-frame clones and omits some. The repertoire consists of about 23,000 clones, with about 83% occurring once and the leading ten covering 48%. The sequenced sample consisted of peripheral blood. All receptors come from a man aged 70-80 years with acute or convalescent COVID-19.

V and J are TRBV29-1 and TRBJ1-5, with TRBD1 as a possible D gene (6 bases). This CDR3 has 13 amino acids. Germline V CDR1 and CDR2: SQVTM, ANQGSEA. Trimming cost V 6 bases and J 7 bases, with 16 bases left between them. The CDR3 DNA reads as TGCAGCGTGGGGTCATCGGGGGGCCAGCCCCAGCATTTT. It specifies CSVGSSGGQPQHF.

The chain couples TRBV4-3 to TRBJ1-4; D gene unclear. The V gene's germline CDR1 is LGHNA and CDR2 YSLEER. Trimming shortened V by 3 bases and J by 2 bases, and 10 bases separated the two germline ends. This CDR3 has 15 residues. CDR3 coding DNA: TGCGCCAGCAGCCACGCGGGGTCTACTAATGAAAAACTGTTTTTT. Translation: CASSHAGSTNEKLFF.

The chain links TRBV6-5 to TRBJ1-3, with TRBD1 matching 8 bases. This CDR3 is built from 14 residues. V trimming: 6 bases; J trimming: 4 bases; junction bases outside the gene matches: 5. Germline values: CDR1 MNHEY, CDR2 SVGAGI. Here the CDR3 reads CASSRTGSGNTIYF. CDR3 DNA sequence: TGTGCCAGCAGCAGGACAGGGTCCGGAAACACCATATATTTT.

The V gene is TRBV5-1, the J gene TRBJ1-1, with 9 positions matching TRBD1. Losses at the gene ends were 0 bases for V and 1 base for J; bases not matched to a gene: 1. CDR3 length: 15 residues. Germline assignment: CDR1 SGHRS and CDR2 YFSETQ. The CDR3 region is CASSLGDRENTEAFF. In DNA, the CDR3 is TGCGCCAGCAGCTTGGGGGACAGGGAGAACACTGAAGCTTTCTTT.

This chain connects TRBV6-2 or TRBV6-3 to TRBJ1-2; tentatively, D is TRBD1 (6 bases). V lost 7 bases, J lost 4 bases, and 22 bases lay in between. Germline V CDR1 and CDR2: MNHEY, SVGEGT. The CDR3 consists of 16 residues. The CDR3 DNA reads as TGTGCCAGCACCCCCCCGACAGGAAATGGGGCCTATGGCTACACCTTC. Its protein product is CASTPPTGNGAYGYTF.

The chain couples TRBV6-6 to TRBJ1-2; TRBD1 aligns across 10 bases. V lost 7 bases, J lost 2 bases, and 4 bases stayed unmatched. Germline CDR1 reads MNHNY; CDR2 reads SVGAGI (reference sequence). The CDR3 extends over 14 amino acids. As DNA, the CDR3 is TGTGCCAGCATCCGGACAGGGGGGAACTATGGCTACACCTTC. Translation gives CASIRTGGNYGYTF.

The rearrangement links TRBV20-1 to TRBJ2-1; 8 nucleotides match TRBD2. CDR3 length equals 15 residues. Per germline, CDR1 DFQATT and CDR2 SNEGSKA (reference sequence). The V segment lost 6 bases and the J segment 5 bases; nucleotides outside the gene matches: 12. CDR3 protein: CSASRRGGLDNEQFF. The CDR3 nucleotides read TGCAGTGCCAGTCGGCGCGGGGGGCTGGACAATGAGCAGTTCTTC.

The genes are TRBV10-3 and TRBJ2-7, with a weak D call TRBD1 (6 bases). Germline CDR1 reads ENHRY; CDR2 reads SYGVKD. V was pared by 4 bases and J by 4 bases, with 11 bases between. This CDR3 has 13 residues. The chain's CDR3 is CAISVDRGYEQYF. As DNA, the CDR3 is TGTGCCATCAGTGTGGACAGAGGGTACGAGCAGTACTTC.

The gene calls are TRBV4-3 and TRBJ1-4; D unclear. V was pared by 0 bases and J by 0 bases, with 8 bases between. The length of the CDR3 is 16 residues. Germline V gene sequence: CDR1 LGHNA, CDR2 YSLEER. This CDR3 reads CASSQESSSTNEKLFF. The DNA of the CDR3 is TGCGCCAGCAGCCAAGAATCGTCCTCAACTAATGAAAAACTGTTTTTT.

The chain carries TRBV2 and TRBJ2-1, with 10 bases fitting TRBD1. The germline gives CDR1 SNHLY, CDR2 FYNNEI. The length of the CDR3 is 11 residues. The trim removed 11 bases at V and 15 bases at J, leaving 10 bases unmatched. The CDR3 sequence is CAGGVRDRGFF. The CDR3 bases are TGTGCCGGAGGGGTGCGGGACAGGGGGTTCTTC.

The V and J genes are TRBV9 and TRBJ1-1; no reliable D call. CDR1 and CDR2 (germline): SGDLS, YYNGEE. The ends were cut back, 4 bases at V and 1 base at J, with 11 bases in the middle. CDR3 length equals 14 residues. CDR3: CASSLLQTNTEAFF. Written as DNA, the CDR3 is TGTGCCAGCAGCCTCTTACAAACGAACACTGAAGCTTTCTTT.

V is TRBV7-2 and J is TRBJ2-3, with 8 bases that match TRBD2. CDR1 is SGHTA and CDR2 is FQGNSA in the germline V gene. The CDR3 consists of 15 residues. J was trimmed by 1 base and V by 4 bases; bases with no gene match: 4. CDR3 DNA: TGTGCCAGCAGCTCCCGGGAGGGGGGCACAGATACGCAGTATTTT. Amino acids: CASSSREGGTDTQYF. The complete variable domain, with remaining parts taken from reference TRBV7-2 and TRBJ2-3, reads GAGVSQSPSNKVTEKGKDVELRCDPISGHTALYWYRQSLGQGLEFLIYFQGNSAPDKSGLPSDRFSAERTGGSVSTLTIQRTQQEDSAVYLCASSSREGGTDTQYFGPGTRLTVL.

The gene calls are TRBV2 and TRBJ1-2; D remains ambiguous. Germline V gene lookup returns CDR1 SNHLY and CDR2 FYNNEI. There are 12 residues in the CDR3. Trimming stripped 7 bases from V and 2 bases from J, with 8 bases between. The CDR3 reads CASKAGNYGYTF. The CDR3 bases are TGTGCCAGCAAGGCGGGGAACTATGGCTACACCTTC. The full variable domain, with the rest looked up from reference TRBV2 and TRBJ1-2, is EPEVTQTPSHQVTQMGQEVILRCVPISNHLYFYWYRQILGQKVEFLVSFYNNEISEKSEIFDDQFSVERPDGSNFTLKIRSTKLEDSAMYFCASKAGNYGYTFGSGTRLTVV.

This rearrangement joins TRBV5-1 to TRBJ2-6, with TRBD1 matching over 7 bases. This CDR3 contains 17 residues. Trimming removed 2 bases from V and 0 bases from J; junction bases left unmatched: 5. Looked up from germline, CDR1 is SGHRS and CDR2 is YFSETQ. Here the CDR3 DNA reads TGCGCCAGCAGCTTATTACCAGGGGGCTCTGGGGCCAACGTCCTGACTTTC. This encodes CASSLLPGGSGANVLTF.

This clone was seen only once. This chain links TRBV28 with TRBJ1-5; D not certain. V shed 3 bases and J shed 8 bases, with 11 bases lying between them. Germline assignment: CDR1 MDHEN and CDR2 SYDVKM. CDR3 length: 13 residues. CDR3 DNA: TGTGCCAGCAGTTTGCAGGCCCCTGAGCCCCAGCATTTT. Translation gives CASSLQAPEPQHF.

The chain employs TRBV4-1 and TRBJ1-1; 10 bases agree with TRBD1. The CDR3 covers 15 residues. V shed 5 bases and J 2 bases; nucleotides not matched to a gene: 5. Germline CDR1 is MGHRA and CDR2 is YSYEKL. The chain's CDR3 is CASSSRTGGNTEAFF. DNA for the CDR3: TGCGCCAGCAGCTCCCGGACAGGGGGAAACACTGAAGCTTTCTTT.

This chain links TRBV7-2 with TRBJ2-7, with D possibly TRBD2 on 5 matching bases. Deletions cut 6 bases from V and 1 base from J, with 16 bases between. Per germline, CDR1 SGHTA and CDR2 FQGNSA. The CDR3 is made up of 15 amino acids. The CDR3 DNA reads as TGTGCCAGCAGAGCGGAGCCCCGGTGGTCCTACGAGCAGTACTTC. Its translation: CASRAEPRWSYEQYF.

The CDR3 DNA follows: TGTGCCAGCAGCATCTCCCGGGACAGAAGCTATGGCTACACCTTC. Translation: CASSISRDRSYGYTF. The V and J genes are TRBV7-9 and TRBJ1-2, with 7 positions matching TRBD1. V trimming: 5 bases; J trimming: 4 bases; junction bases outside the gene matches: 10. There are 15 residues in the CDR3. The germline CDR1 and CDR2 sequences are SEHNR and FQNEAQ (reference sequence).

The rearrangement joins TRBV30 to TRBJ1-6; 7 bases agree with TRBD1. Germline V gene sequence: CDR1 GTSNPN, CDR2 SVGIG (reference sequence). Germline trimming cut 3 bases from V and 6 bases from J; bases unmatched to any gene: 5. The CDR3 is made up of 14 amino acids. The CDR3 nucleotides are TGTGCCTGGAGCGTGGGACAGTCTAATTCACCCCTCCACTTT. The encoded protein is CAWSVGQSNSPLHF. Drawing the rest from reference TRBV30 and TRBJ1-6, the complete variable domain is SQTIHQWPATLVQPVGSPLSLECTVEGTSNPNLYWYRQAAGRGLQLLFYSVGIGQISSEVPQNLSASRPQDRQFILSSKKLLLSDSGFYLCAWSVGQSNSPLHFGNGTRLTVT.